Shown below are 27 T cell receptor beta chains from a single sample sequenced in a study of blood T cell repertoires in COVID-19. Only in-frame clones appear in the TCRdb table, and some are missing; sequencing was by immunoSEQ multiplex PCR. The table includes a few hundred thousand clones, nearly 90% detected once. The source material was PBMCs or T cells enriched from blood (not recorded which). The receptors were sampled from a woman aged 18-29 years with acute COVID-19.

The CDR3 nucleotides are TGTGCCAGTACCCCACGGTCGGAGATCTATGGCTACACCTTC. It encodes CASTPRSEIYGYTF. The chain couples TRBV19 to TRBJ1-2; no clear D. V gave up 7 bases and J gave up 4 bases, with 16 bases separating them. CDR3 length equals 14 residues. CDR1 LNHDA and CDR2 SQIVND come from the germline V gene (reference sequence).

The DNA for the CDR3 is TGTGCCATCAGTGAGTCGTTGGCGGTTTATGGCTACACCTTC. Translation: CAISESLAVYGYTF. This sequence joins TRBV10-3 and TRBJ1-2; no clear D. CDR3 length: 14 amino acids. The germline V gene encodes CDR1 ENHRY and CDR2 SYGVKD. V was cut by 0 bases and J by 5 bases, with 10 bases left in between.

This chain links TRBV29-1 with TRBJ2-7; possible D gene TRBD2, 6 bases. Germline CDR1 SQVTM, CDR2 ANQGSEA. Trimming left V 3 bases short and J 1 base short, with 7 bases between. The CDR3 runs 12 residues. The CDR3 bases are TGCAGCGTTGAGGGACTTTCCTACGAGCAGTACTTC. Amino acid sequence: CSVEGLSYEQYF.

The J gene is TRBJ1-2, the V gene TRBV18, with 8 bases lining up with TRBD1. The germline V gene encodes CDR1 KGHSH and CDR2 LQKENI. The CDR3 loop spans 14 amino acids. Trimming took 2 bases from V and 3 from J; bases not matched to a gene: 2. CDR3 DNA: TGTGCCAGCTCACCAACAGGGGGGGACTATGGCTACACCTTC. Residues: CASSPTGGDYGYTF.

The chain combines TRBV7-9 with TRBJ2-4, with D tentatively TRBD1 (6 bases). Trimming took 0 bases from V and 8 from J, leaving 11 bases between them. The CDR3 sequence is 14 residues long. Germline V gene lookup returns CDR1 SEHNR and CDR2 FQNEAQ (reference sequence). CDR3: CASSLAGATDIQYF. The CDR3, as DNA: TGTGCCAGCAGCTTAGCGGGGGCGACGGACATTCAGTACTTC.

This clone was recorded only once. The chain links TRBV9 to TRBJ1-1; unclear D gene. CDR3 size: 15 residues. The germline CDR1 and CDR2 sequences are SGDLS and YYNGEE. With 3 bases removed from V and 1 base from J, the gap between germline ends came to 13 bases. In DNA, the CDR3 is TGTGCCAGCAGCGAGTTTGGGCAAGGGAACACTGAAGCTTTCTTT. This gives the protein CASSEFGQGNTEAFF.

This clone was observed once. The chain recombines TRBV6-2 or TRBV6-3 with TRBJ1-3; D perhaps matches TRBD1 (6 bases). Germline V gene sequence: CDR1 MNHEY, CDR2 SVGEGT. The CDR3 loop spans 14 amino acids. V lost 6 bases to trimming and J lost 2 bases, with 11 bases between them. The CDR3 region has the DNA TGTGCCAGCAGCCAACAGGGTACTGGAAACACCATATATTTT. Translation gives CASSQQGTGNTIYF.

This chain connects TRBV3-1 (or the pseudogene TRBV3-2) to TRBJ2-5; TRBD2 matches 8 bases. After removal of 3 bases from V and 3 bases from J, the junction contained 3 bases not matched to a gene. Germline assignment: CDR1 LGHDT and CDR2 YNNKEL (reference sequence). The CDR3 contains 14 residues. As DNA, the CDR3 is TGTGCCAGCAGCCACGGCGGGAGGAAAGAGACCCAGTACTTC. This encodes CASSHGGRKETQYF.

The chain uses TRBV27 and TRBJ2-7, with 11 bases identical to TRBD2. The CDR3 contains 15 residues. CDR1 is MNHEY and CDR2 is SMNVEV in the germline V gene (reference sequence). Germline trimming cut 5 bases from V and 4 bases from J; bases unmatched to any gene: 7. CDR3 residues: CASSRSLAGEYEQYF. The CDR3 coding sequence is TGTGCCAGCAGTCGCTCACTAGCGGGAGAATACGAGCAGTACTTC.

CDR3 region: CASSLNSPGHSNEQFF. CDR3 DNA sequence: TGTGCCAGCAGCTTAAACAGTCCGGGACACTCCAATGAGCAGTTCTTC. V and J are TRBV7-3 and TRBJ2-1; D may be TRBD1 (6 bases). V shed 1 base and J shed 6 bases, with 16 bases lying between them. Germline CDR1 is SGHTA and CDR2 is FQGTGA. This CDR3 is 16 amino acids long.

The J gene is TRBJ1-6, the V gene TRBV19; 7 positions agree with TRBD1. The germline V gene has CDR1 LNHDA and CDR2 SQIVND (reference sequence). Trimming cost V 8 bases and J 9 bases; bases outside gene matches: 10. This CDR3 spans 14 amino acids. Written as DNA, the CDR3 is TGTGCCAGTGGGGATATGGGACAGCCTTCACCCCTCCACTTT. Translating it yields CASGDMGQPSPLHF.

The CDR3 sequence is CASSWGLSYEQYF. As DNA, the CDR3 is TGTGCCAGCAGTTGGGGGCTTTCCTACGAGCAGTACTTC. The chain carries TRBV6-2 or TRBV6-3 and TRBJ2-7; tentative D call: TRBD1 (6 bases). The CDR3 runs to 13 residues. V dropped 4 bases and J dropped 1 base, with 8 bases sitting between them. Germline CDR1 MNHEY, CDR2 SVGEGT.

J is TRBJ1-6 and V is TRBV6-5; D perhaps matches TRBD1 (6 bases). The V end lost 5 bases, the J end lost 10 bases, and 12 bases lay between the germline ends. Germline CDR1 MNHEY, CDR2 SVGAGI. The CDR3 has 13 residues. The CDR3 nucleotides read TGTGCCAGCAGTCAGGGGATTCCCTCACCCCTCCACTTT. Its protein is CASSQGIPSPLHF.

The chain is built from TRBV5-1 and TRBJ2-7, with TRBD1 identical over 9 bases. This CDR3 is 15 amino acids long. Germline V gene data show CDR1 as SGHRS and CDR2 as YFSETQ. V gave up 4 bases and J gave up 0 bases; unmatched junction bases: 5. CDR3: CASSAGTGSSYEQYF. The CDR3 coding sequence is TGCGCCAGCAGCGCCGGGACAGGGAGCTCCTACGAGCAGTACTTC.

The gene calls are TRBV27 and TRBJ2-3; D is perhaps TRBD2 (7 bases). V lost 3 bases to trimming and J lost 2 bases, with 12 bases between them. The CDR3 consists of 15 residues. Per the germline V gene, CDR1 is MNHEY and CDR2 is SMNVEV (reference sequence). The CDR3: CASSFGGAPTDTQYF. CDR3 DNA: TGTGCCAGCAGTTTTGGGGGGGCGCCCACAGATACGCAGTATTTT.

This clone was recorded a few times. This sequence joins TRBV7-2 and TRBJ2-1; D might be TRBD1 (6 bases). Trimming cost V 5 bases and J 6 bases, with 17 bases left between them. CDR1 is SGHTA and CDR2 is FQGNSA in the germline V gene. The CDR3 loop spans 15 amino acids. The CDR3 DNA follows: TGTGCCAGCAGCATAGGGGGTAACCGGGGCAATGAGCAGTTCTTC. Its protein is CASSIGGNRGNEQFF.

This chain links TRBV28 with TRBJ2-7, with D perhaps TRBD2 (6 bases). V was shortened by 2 bases and J by 3 bases, with 11 bases between the two germline ends. This CDR3 region has 14 residues. Germline values: CDR1 MDHEN, CDR2 SYDVKM. This CDR3 is CASSLQDGGYEQYF. CDR3 nucleotide sequence: TGTGCCAGCAGTTTACAGGACGGGGGCTACGAGCAGTACTTC. The full variable domain, with the rest looked up from reference TRBV28 and TRBJ2-7, is DVKVTQSSRYLVKRTGEKVFLECVQDMDHENMFWYRQDPGLGLRLIYFSYDVKMKEKGDIPEGYSVSREKKERFSLILESASTNQTSMYLCASSLQDGGYEQYFGPGTRLTVT.

In its sample, this clone was seen a few times. The chain joins TRBV10-3 to TRBJ1-2, with TRBD1 matching 8 bases. Germline CDR1 reads ENHRY; CDR2 reads SYGVKD. J gave up 5 bases and V 6 bases, and 11 bases lay outside the gene matches. The CDR3 sequence is 15 residues long. The CDR3 DNA reads TGTGCCATCAGGACCCAGGGGGCATGGGAGTATGGCTACACCTTC. Translation: CAIRTQGAWEYGYTF.

This chain connects TRBV7-3 to TRBJ1-1; TRBD1 matches 7 bases. Germline V gene lookup returns CDR1 SGHTA and CDR2 FQGTGA. The J segment lost 7 bases and the V segment lost 5 bases, leaving 7 bases of the junction unmatched. The CDR3 spans 13 residues. The chain's CDR3 is CASSLTGKGEAFF. The CDR3 DNA reads as TGTGCCAGCAGCCTGACAGGGAAAGGTGAAGCTTTCTTT.

V usage is TRBV19 and J usage is TRBJ1-1, with D possibly being TRBD1 (5 bases). The V end lost 1 base, the J end lost 4 bases, and 13 bases lay between the germline ends. The CDR3 spans 15 residues. CDR1 and CDR2 from the germline V gene are LNHDA and SQIVND (reference sequence). This CDR3 is CASSIVGGWVTEAFF. The CDR3 coding sequence is TGTGCCAGTAGTATAGTCGGGGGTTGGGTCACTGAAGCTTTCTTT.

The CDR3: CASTGQGGPKRAFF. In nucleotides, the CDR3 is TGTGCCAGCACCGGACAGGGGGGACCTAAAAGAGCTTTCTTT. The chain is built from TRBV7-9 and TRBJ1-1; 10 bases match TRBD1. This CDR3 is 14 amino acids long. The V segment lost 7 bases and the J segment 10 bases; nucleotides outside the gene matches: 12. Germline lookup yields CDR1 SEHNR and CDR2 FQNEAQ (reference sequence).

J is TRBJ1-6 and V is TRBV7-9; TRBD1 is a possible D gene (5 bases). CDR3 size: 15 residues. V gave up 1 base and J gave up 6 bases, with 10 bases separating them. From germline, CDR1 is SEHNR and CDR2 FQNEAQ (reference sequence). The chain's CDR3 is CASSLDSGLNSPLHF. CDR3 in DNA: TGTGCCAGCAGCTTAGATTCAGGGCTTAATTCACCCCTCCACTTT.

The J gene is TRBJ1-4, the V gene TRBV28; D is possibly TRBD1 (5 bases). CDR3 length: 15 residues. Trimming stripped 3 bases from V and 1 base from J, with 9 bases between. CDR1 and CDR2 from the germline V gene are MDHEN and SYDVKM. CDR3 coding DNA: TGTGCCAGCAGTTTCAACAGGCTAACTAATGAAAAACTGTTTTTT. Protein product: CASSFNRLTNEKLFF. The variable domain in full, with the rest retrieved from reference TRBV28 and TRBJ1-4, is DVKVTQSSRYLVKRTGEKVFLECVQDMDHENMFWYRQDPGLGLRLIYFSYDVKMKEKGDIPEGYSVSREKKERFSLILESASTNQTSMYLCASSFNRLTNEKLFFGSGTQLSVL.

This clone appeared once. In nucleotides, the CDR3 is TGTGCCAGCTCACCTGGGGGGGCGCAAACAGCTTTCTTT. Protein sequence: CASSPGGAQTAFF. The genes are TRBV18 and TRBJ1-1, with D possibly being TRBD1 (6 bases). This CDR3 has 13 amino acids. V was trimmed by 3 bases and J by 10 bases, leaving 15 bases between them. Germline V gene data show CDR1 as KGHSH and CDR2 as LQKENI.

V usage is TRBV9 and J usage is TRBJ2-1; 9 positions agree with TRBD2. Trimming cost V 3 bases and J 6 bases; bases outside gene matches: 1. Per germline, CDR1 SGDLS and CDR2 YYNGEE. The CDR3 runs to 13 residues. The CDR3 DNA reads TGTGCCAGCAGCGCTAGCGGGATCAATGAGCAGTTCTTC. Protein: CASSASGINEQFF.

The V gene is TRBV13, the J gene TRBJ2-1; the match to TRBD2 covers 12 bases. Trimming removed 6 bases from V and 14 bases from J; junction bases left unmatched: 14. From germline, CDR1 is PRHDT and CDR2 FYEKMQ (reference sequence). CDR3 length equals 15 residues. The CDR3 nucleotides are TGTGCCAGCAGAGTCCCGGGACTAGCGGGCCGGCCGGAGTTCTTC. Translating it yields CASRVPGLAGRPEFF.

This clone came up many times. The chain links TRBV11-2 to TRBJ2-1; TRBD2 matches at 8 bases. Trimming took 5 bases from V and 5 from J; bases not matched to a gene: 11. Germline CDR1 and CDR2: SGHAT and FQNNGV. The CDR3 runs to 16 residues. The CDR3 reads CASSLRTAGEDNEQFF. The CDR3 nucleotides read TGTGCCAGCAGCCTCCGGACAGCGGGAGAAGACAATGAGCAGTTCTTC.